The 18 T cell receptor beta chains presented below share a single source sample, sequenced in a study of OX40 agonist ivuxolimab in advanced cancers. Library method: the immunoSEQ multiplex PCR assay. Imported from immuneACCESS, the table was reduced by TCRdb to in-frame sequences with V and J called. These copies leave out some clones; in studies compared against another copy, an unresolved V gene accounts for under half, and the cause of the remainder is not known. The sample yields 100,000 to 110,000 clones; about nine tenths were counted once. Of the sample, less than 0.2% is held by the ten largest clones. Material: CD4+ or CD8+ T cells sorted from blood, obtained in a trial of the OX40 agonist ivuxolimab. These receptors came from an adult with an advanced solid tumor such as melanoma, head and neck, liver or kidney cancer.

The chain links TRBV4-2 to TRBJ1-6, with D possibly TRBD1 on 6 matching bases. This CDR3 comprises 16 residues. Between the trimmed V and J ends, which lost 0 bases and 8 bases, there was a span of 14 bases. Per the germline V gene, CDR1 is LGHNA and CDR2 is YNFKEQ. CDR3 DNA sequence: TGTGCCAGCAGCCAAGATAGGGACACGGCATATTCACCCCTCCACTTT. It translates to CASSQDRDTAYSPLHF.

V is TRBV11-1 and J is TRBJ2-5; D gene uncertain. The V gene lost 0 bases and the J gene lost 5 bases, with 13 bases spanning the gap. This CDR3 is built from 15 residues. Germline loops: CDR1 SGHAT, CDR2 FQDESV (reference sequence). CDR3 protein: CASSLARGFGETQYF. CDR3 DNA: TGTGCCAGCAGCTTAGCACGCGGTTTCGGGGAGACCCAGTACTTC.

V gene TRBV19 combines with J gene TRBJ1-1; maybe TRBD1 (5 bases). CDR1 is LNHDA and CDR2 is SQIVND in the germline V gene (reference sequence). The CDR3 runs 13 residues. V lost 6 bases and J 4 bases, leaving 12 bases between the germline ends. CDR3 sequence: CASRIQTVTEAFF. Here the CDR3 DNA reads TGTGCCAGTAGGATCCAGACAGTCACTGAAGCTTTCTTT.

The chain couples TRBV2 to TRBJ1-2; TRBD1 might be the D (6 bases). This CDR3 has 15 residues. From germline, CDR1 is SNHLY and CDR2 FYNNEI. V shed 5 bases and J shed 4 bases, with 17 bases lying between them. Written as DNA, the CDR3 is TGTGCCAGCAGTAAGGAGGGGGGCTACTCCTATGGCTACACCTTC. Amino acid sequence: CASSKEGGYSYGYTF.

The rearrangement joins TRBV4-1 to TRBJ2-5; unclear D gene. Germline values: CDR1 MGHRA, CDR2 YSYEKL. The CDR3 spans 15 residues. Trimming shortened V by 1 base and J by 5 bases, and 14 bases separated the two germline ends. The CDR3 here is CASSQVPSRGETQYF. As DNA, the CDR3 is TGCGCCAGCAGCCAAGTCCCTTCCCGTGGGGAGACCCAGTACTTC.

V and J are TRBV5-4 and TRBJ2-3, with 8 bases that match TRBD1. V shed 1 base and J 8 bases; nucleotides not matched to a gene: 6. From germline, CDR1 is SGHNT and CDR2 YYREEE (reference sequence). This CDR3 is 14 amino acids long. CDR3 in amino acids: CASSLPQGGGTQYF. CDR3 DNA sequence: TGTGCCAGCAGCTTGCCACAGGGGGGAGGTACGCAGTATTTT. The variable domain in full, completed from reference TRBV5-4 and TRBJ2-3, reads ETGVTQSPTHLIKTRGQQVTLRCSSQSGHNTVSWYQQALGQGPQFIFQYYREEENGRGNFPPRFSGLQFPNYSSELNVNALELDDSALYLCASSLPQGGGTQYFGPGTRLTVL.

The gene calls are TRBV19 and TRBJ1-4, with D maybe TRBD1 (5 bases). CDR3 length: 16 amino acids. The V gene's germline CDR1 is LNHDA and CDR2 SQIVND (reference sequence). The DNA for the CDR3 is TGTGCTACGAAAATCGCGGGAGGGGCGCTAAATGAAAAACTGTTTTTT. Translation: CATKIAGGALNEKLFF.

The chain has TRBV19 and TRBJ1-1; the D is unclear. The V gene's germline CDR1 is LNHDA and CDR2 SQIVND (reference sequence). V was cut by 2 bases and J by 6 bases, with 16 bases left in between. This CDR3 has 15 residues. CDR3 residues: CASSIRQVGGAEAFF. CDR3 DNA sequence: TGTGCCAGTAGTATAAGGCAGGTGGGAGGCGCTGAAGCTTTCTTT.

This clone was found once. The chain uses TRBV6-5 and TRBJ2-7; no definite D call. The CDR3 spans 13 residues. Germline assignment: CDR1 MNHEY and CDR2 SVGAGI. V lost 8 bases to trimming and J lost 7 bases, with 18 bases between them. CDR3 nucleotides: TGTGCCAGCGAAGGGATCCGAACTTGGGAGCAGTACTTC. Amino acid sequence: CASEGIRTWEQYF.

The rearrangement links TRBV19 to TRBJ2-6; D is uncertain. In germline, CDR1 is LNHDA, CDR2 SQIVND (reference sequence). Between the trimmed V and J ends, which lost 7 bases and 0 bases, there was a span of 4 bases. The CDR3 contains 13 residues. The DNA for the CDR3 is TGTGCCAGTACCTTCTCTGGGGCCAACGTCCTGACTTTC. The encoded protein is CASTFSGANVLTF.

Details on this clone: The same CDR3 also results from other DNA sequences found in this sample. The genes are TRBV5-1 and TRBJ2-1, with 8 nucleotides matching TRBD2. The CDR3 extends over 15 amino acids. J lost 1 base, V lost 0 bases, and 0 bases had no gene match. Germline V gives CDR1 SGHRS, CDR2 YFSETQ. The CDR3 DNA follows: TGCGCCAGCAGCTTGGTAGCGGGGTCCTACAATGAGCAGTTCTTC. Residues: CASSLVAGSYNEQFF.

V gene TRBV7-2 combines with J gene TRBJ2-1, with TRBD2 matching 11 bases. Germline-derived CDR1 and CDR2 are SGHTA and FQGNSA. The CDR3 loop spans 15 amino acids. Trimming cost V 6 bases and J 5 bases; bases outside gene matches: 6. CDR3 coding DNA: TGTGCCAGCAGGAGAGGGACTAGCGGAAACAATGAGCAGTTCTTC. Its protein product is CASRRGTSGNNEQFF.

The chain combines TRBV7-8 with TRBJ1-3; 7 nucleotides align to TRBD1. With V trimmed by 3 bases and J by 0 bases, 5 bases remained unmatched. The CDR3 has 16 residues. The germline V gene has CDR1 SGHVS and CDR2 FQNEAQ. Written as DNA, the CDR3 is TGTGCCAGCAGCTTTCGGGACAGCTTCTCTGGAAACACCATATATTTT. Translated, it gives CASSFRDSFSGNTIYF.

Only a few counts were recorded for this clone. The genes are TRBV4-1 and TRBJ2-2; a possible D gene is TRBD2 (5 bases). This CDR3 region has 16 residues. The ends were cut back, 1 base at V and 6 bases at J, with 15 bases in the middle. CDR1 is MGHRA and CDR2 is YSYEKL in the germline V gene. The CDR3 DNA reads TGCGCCAGCAGCCAAGCCGAACTAGTAAACGCCGGGGAGCTGTTTTTT. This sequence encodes CASSQAELVNAGELFF.

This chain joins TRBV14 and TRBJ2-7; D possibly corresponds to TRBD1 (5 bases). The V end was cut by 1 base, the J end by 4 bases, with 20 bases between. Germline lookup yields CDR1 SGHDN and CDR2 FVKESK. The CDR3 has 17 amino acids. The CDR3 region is CASSQGHRDRRRYEQYF. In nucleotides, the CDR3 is TGTGCCAGCAGCCAAGGGCATCGTGACAGAAGAAGGTACGAGCAGTACTTC. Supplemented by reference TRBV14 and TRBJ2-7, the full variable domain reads EAGVTQFPSHSVIEKGQTVTLRCDPISGHDNLYWYRRVMGKEIKFLLHFVKESKQDESGMPNNRFLAERTGGTYSTLKVQPAELEDSGVYFCASSQGHRDRRRYEQYFGPGTRLTVT.

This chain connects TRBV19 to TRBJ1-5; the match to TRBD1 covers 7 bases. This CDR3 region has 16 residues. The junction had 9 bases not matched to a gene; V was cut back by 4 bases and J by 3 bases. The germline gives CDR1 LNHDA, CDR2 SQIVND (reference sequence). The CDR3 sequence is CASSTPGQLDNQPQHF. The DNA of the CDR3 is TGTGCCAGTAGTACCCCGGGACAGTTGGACAATCAGCCCCAGCATTTT. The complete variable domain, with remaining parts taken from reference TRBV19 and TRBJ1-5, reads DGGITQSPKYLFRKEGQNVTLSCEQNLNHDAMYWYRQDPGQGLRLIYYSQIVNDFQKGDIAEGYSVSREKKESFPLTVTSAQKNPTAFYLCASSTPGQLDNQPQHFGDGTRLSIL.

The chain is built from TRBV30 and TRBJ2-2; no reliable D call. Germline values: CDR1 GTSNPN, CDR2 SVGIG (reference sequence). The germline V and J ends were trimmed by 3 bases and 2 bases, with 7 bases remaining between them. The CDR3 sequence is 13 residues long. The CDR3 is CAWRPANTGELFF. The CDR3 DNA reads TGTGCCTGGAGACCAGCTAACACCGGGGAGCTGTTTTTT.

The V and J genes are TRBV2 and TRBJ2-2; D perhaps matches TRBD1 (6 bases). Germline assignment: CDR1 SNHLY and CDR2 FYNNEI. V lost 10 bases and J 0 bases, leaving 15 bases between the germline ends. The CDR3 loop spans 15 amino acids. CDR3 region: CAKNTGSTNTGELFF. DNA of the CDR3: TGTGCCAAAAACACAGGGAGCACGAACACCGGGGAGCTGTTTTTT.